What follows is one T cell receptor beta chain and its context. This entry belongs to a study of OX40 agonist ivuxolimab in advanced cancers. V dropped 2 bases and J dropped 1 base, with 15 bases sitting between them. Per the germline V gene, CDR1 is MNHEY and CDR2 is SMNVEV (reference sequence). This CDR3 comprises 18 residues. This table comes from immunoSEQ multiplex PCR, and its TCRdb copy is limited to in-frame clones, with some not included. The sample lists around 26,000 clones; about 86% were seen once. The receptor's source is an adult with an advanced solid tumor such as melanoma, head and neck, liver or kidney cancer. The chain has TRBV27 and TRBJ1-6; tentatively, D is TRBD1 (6 bases). The sample was CD4+ or CD8+ T cells sorted from blood, taken in a trial of the OX40 agonist ivuxolimab. DNA for the CDR3: TGTGCCAGCAGTTTACAAGGGGGAAAAGGGTCCTATAATTCACCCCTCCACTTT. Amino acid sequence: CASSLQGGKGSYNSPLHF.